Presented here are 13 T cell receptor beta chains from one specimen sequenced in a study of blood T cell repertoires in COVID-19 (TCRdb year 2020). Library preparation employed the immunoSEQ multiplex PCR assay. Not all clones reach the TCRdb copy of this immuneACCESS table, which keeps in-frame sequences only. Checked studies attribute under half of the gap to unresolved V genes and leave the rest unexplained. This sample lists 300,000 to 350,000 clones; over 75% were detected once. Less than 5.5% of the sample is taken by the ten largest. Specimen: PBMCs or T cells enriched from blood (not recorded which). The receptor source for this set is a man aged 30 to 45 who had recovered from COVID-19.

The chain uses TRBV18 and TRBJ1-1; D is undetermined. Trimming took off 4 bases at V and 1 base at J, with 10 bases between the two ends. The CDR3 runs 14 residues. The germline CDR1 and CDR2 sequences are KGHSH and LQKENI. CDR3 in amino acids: CASSLQDKNTEAFF. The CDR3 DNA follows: TGTGCCAGCTCACTACAAGACAAGAACACTGAAGCTTTCTTT.

The CDR3 DNA follows: TGCGCCAGCAGCGTGGACACAAACTATGGCTACACCTTC. This encodes CASSVDTNYGYTF. The rearrangement uses TRBV5-1 and TRBJ1-2, with a weak D call TRBD1 (5 bases). V was clipped by 4 bases and J by 2 bases, with 9 bases between them. This CDR3 has 13 amino acids. Germline V gene sequence: CDR1 SGHRS, CDR2 YFSETQ.

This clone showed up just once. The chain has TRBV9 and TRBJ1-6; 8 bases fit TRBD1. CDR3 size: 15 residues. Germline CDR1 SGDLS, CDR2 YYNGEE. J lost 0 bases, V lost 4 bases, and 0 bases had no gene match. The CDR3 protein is CASSTGGSYNSPLHF. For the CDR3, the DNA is TGTGCCAGCAGCACAGGGGGCTCCTATAATTCACCCCTCCACTTT.

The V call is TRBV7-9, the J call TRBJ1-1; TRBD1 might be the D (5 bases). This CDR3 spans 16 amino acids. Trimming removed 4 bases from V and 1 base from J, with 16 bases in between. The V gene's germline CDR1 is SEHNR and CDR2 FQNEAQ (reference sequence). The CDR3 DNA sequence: TGTGCCAGCAGCTCCCCTGAGAGGGGAGGGAACACTGAAGCTTTCTTT. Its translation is CASSSPERGGNTEAFF.

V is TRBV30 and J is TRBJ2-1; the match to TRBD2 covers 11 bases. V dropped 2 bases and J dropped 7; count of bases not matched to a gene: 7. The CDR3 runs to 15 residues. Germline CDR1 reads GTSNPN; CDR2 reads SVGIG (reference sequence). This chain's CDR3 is CAWSHSGGAWNEQFF. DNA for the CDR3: TGTGCCTGGAGTCATAGCGGGGGGGCTTGGAATGAGCAGTTCTTC.

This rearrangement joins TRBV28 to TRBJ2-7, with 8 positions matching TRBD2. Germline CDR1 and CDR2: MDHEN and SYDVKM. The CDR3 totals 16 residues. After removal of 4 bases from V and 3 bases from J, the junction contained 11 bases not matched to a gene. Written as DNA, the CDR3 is TGTGCCAGCAGTTCACCCGGGAGGGATAAAGGCTACGAGCAGTACTTC. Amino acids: CASSSPGRDKGYEQYF.

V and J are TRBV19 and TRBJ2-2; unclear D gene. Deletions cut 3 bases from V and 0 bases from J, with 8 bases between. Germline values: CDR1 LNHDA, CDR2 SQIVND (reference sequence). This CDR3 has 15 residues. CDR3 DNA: TGTGCCAGTAGTATGAGTTATACGAACACCGGGGAGCTGTTTTTT. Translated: CASSMSYTNTGELFF. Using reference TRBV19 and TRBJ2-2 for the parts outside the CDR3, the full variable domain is DGGITQSPKYLFRKEGQNVTLSCEQNLNHDAMYWYRQDPGQGLRLIYYSQIVNDFQKGDIAEGYSVSREKKESFPLTVTSAQKNPTAFYLCASSMSYTNTGELFFGEGSRLTVL.

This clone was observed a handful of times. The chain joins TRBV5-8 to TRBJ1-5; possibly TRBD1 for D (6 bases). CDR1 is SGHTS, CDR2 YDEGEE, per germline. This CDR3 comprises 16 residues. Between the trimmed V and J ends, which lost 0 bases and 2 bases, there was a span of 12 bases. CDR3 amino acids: CASSLGISGGNQPQHF. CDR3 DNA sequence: TGTGCCAGCAGCTTGGGGATATCAGGGGGCAATCAGCCCCAGCATTTT.

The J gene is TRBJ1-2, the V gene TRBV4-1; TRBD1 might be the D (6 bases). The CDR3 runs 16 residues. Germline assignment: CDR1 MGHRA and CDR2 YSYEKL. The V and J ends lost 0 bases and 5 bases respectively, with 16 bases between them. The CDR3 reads CASSQEQGPVSYGYTF. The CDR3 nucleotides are TGCGCCAGCAGCCAAGAGCAGGGGCCGGTGAGTTATGGCTACACCTTC.

In DNA form, the CDR3 reads TGTGCCACCAGCAGAGGGGCCGTCACTAATGAAAAACTGTTTTTT. Residues: CATSRGAVTNEKLFF. The rearrangement joins TRBV15 to TRBJ1-4, with D unresolved. V lost 1 base and J 2 bases, leaving 8 bases between the germline ends. The germline V gene has CDR1 LNHNV and CDR2 YYDKDF (reference sequence). CDR3 length: 15 residues.

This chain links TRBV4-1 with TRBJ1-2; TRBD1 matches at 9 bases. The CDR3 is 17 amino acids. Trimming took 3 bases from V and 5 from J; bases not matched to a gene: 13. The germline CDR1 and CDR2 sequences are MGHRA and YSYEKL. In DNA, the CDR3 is TGCGCCAGCAGCCAGGACTTCGGACAGGGGATTCATTATGGCTACACCTTC. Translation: CASSQDFGQGIHYGYTF.

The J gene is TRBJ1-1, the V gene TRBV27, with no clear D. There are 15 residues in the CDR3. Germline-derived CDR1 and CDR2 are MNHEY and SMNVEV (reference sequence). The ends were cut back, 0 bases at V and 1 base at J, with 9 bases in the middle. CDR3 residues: CASSLSGSQNTEAFF. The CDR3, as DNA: TGTGCCAGCAGTTTATCGGGCAGTCAGAACACTGAAGCTTTCTTT.

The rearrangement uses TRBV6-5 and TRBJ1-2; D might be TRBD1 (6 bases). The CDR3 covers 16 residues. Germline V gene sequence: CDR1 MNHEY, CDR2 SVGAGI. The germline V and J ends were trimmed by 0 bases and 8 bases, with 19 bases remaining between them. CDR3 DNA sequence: TGTGCCAGCAGTTACTCGAGTCAGGGGCAAGATAGGGGCTACACCTTC. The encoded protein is CASSYSSQGQDRGYTF.